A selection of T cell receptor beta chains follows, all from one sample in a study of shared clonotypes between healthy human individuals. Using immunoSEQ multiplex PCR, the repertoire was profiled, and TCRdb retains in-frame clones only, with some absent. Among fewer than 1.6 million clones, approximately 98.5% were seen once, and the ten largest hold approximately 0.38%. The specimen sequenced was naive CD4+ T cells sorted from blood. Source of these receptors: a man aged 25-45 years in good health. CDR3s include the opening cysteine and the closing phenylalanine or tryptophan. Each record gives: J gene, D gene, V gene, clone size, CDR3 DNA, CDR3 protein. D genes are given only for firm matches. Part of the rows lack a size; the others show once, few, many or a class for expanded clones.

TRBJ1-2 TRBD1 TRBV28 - TGTGCCAGCACCCACCCACCAGGGGGACGGGATTATGGCTACACCTTC CASTHPPGGRDYGYTF
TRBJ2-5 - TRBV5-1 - TGCGCCAGCAGCTTAATAGACCGAACCCTGGGGGAGACCCAGTACTTC CASSLIDRTLGETQYF
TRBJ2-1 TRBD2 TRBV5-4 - TGTGCCAGCAGCCCCCCGACGAGCGGGAGCTACAATGAGCAGTTCTTC CASSPPTSGSYNEQFF
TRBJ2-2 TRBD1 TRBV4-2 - TGTGCCAGCAGCCCAGGGGACAGGGGTTATTCCGGGGAGCTGTTTTTT CASSPGDRGYSGELFF
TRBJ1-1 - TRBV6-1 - TGTGCCACCGGGACCCCGAGGGGATTGAACACTGAAGCTTTCTTT CATGTPRGLNTEAFF
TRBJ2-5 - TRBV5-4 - TGTGCCAGCAGCACAGGGAAAGGACAAGAGACCCAGTACTTC CASSTGKGQETQYF
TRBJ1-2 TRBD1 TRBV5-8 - TGTGCCAGCAGTTGGACAGGGGGCGGCTATGGCTACACCTTC CASSWTGGGYGYTF
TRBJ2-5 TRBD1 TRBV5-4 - TGTGCCAGCAGCCAAGGGACAGAGGGGTACCAAGAGACCCAGTACTTC CASSQGTEGYQETQYF
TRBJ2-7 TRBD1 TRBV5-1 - TGCGCCAGCAGCTTAGGGAATGGGGACAGCGAGCAACAATACTTC CASSLGNGDSEQQYF
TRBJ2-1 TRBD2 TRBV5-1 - TGCGCCAGCAGCTCGACAGGACTAGCGGGTTGGTATGAGCAGTTCTTC CASSSTGLAGWYEQFF
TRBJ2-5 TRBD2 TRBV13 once TGTGCCAGCAGCAAGCCGGGACTAGCGGGCCAAGAGACCCAGTACTTC CASSKPGLAGQETQYF
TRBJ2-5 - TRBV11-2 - TGTGCCAGCAGCTTCGGTGGGACCCAGTACTTC CASSFGGTQYF
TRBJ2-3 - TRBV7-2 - TGTGCCAGCAGCTTAGCCCGGGGCGGGGGCACAGATACGCAGTATTTT CASSLARGGGTDTQYF
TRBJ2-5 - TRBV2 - TGTGCCAGCAGTTGGATACGCCAAGAGACCCAGTACTTC CASSWIRQETQYF
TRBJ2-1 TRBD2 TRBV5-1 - TGCGCCAGCAGCCGGACTAGCGGATACCTGGACAATGAGCAGTTCTTC CASSRTSGYLDNEQFF
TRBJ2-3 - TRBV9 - TGTGCCAGCAGCGCTTTAGCGTCCCGGGTCACAGATACGCAGTATTTT CASSALASRVTDTQYF
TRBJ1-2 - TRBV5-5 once TGTGCCAGCACCCCCGGGAACGGAGTTGTCTACACCTTC CASTPGNGVVYTF
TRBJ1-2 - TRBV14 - TGTGCCAGCAGCCAAGCATACAGTGGCTACACCTTC CASSQAYSGYTF
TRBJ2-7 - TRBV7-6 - TGTGCCAGCAGCTTGGGAGCGGGCCCCTACGAGCAGTACTTC CASSLGAGPYEQYF
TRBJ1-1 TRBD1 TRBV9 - TGTGCCAGCAGCACCAAGGAGGGACAGGGTGCTGAAGCTTTCTTT CASSTKEGQGAEAFF
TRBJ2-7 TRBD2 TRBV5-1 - TGCGCCAGCAGCTCCACTAGCGGGAACATCGAGCAGTACTTC CASSSTSGNIEQYF
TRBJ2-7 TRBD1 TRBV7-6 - TGTGCCAGCAGCTTGGACAGGACCTACGAGCAGTACTTC CASSLDRTYEQYF
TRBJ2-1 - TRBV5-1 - TGCGCCAGCAGCCTCCTGGGGGGACAGTTTAAGGATGAGCAGTTCTTC CASSLLGGQFKDEQFF
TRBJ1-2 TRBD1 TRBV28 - TGTGCCAGCAGTTATACGACAGGGGCCTATGGCTACACCTTC CASSYTTGAYGYTF
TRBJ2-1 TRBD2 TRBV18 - TGTGCCAGCTCACACGGGTTCAAGACTAGCGGGTTTAGCTCCTACAATGAGCAGTTCTTC CASSHGFKTSGFSSYNEQFF
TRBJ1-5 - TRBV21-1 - TGTGCCAGCAGCAAAGTCTCCAATCAGCCCCAGCATTTT CASSKVSNQPQHF
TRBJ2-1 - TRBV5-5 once TGTGCCAGCAGCTTGGATCCGAATCGGGCCTACAATGAGCAGTTCTTC CASSLDPNRAYNEQFF
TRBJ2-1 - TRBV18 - TGTGCCAGCTCACCACTCCGACAGGAGGGTTCTGGCAATGAGCAGTTCTTC CASSPLRQEGSGNEQFF
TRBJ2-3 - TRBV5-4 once TGTGCCAGCAGCCGCACCGGGGGCACAGATACGCAGTATTTT CASSRTGGTDTQYF
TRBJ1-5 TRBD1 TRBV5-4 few TGTGCCAGCAGCATTCAGGGGGAGCAGCCCCAGCATTTT CASSIQGEQPQHF
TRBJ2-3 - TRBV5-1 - TGCGCCAGCAGCTTGGGCGGGGGCCTCCTTTTCACAGATACGCAGTATTTT CASSLGGGLLFTDTQYF
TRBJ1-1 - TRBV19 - TGTGCCAGTAGTTTCGAGGACAGCGAAGCTTTCTTT CASSFEDSEAFF
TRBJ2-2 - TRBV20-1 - TGCAGTGCTAGTAGGTCCGGGGAGCTGTTTTTT CSASRSGELFF
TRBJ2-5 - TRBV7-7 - TGTGCTAGCAGCCCAGGGAGAGAGACCCAGTACTTC CASSPGRETQYF
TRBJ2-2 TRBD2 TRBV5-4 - TGTGCCAGCAGCTTGGAACTAGCGGGTACCACCGGGGAGCTGTTTTTT CASSLELAGTTGELFF
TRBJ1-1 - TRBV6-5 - TGTGCCAGCTCCCCTTGGGGAACGAACACTGAAGCTTTCTTT CASSPWGTNTEAFF
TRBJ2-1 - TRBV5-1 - TGCGCCAGCAGCTTGGTTGGGGGGAGCTCCTACAATGAGCAGTTCTTC CASSLVGGSSYNEQFF
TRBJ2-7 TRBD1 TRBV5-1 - TGCGCCAGCAGCGGCCGGGACAGGGGGTCCTACGAGCAGTACTTC CASSGRDRGSYEQYF
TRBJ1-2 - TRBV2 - TGTGCCAGCAGTCAGTGGACCACCGTTTATGGCTACACCTTC CASSQWTTVYGYTF
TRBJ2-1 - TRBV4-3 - TGCGCCAGCAGCCAAGATGGAGGGGGCGCGCAGTTCTTC CASSQDGGGAQFF
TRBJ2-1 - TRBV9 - TGTGCCAGCAGCCCCACTCCTCAAAACAATGAGCAGTTCTTC CASSPTPQNNEQFF
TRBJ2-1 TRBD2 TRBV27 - TGTGCCAGCAGTTTATTAGCGGGACTTGACAATGAGCAGTTCTTC CASSLLAGLDNEQFF
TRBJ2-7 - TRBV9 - TGTGCCAGCAGCGTAGGAGGCGACGGGCGGACCTACGAGCAGTACTTC CASSVGGDGRTYEQYF
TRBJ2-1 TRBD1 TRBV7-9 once TGTGCCAGCAGCAGGGGGCGGAGCAGCTACAATGAGCAGTTCTTC CASSRGRSSYNEQFF
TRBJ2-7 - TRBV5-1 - TGCGCCAGCAGCCTCCCCGGGGCCTACGAGCAGTACTTC CASSLPGAYEQYF
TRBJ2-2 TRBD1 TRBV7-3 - TGTGCCAGCAGCTTAACAGGGGGCGACACCGGGGAGCTGTTTTTT CASSLTGGDTGELFF
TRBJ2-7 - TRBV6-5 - TGTGCCAGCAGTCGGACCCCCGGAGGGAACTACGAGCAGTACTTC CASSRTPGGNYEQYF
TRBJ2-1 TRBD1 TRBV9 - TGTGCCAGCAGCCCTTGGGACAGGAGAAACAATGAGCAGTTCTTC CASSPWDRRNNEQFF
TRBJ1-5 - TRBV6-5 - TGTGCCACCCGAGGGGGGAACAATCAGCCCCAGCATTTT CATRGGNNQPQHF
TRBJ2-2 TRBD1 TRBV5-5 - TGTGCCCCCCTCCGGACAGGGAGCGACACCGGGGAGCTGTTTTTT CAPLRTGSDTGELFF
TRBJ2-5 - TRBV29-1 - TGCAGCGGCGCCCCTGGGGGGGGGCAGACCCAGTACTTC CSGAPGGGQTQYF
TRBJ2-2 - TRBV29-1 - TGCAGCGTTGCCCTCAGGGGCACCGGGGAGCTGTTTTTT CSVALRGTGELFF
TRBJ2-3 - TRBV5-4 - TGTGCCAGCAGCATTGATGGAATTAGCACAGATACGCAGTATTTT CASSIDGISTDTQYF
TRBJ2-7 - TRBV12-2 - TGTGCAAGTCGCTTAGCGCTTCTGAGACTAGAGTCCTACGAGCAGTACTTC CASRLALLRLESYEQYF
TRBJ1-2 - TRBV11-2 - TGTGCCAGCAGCCCCGACCAACACCCGATCTATGGCTACACCTTC CASSPDQHPIYGYTF